This T cell receptor (beta chain) was recovered during a study of regulatory dendritic cells for organ transplantation. Study-wide findings and caveats: Naive T cells showed high diversity, memory cells less, memory CD8+ least.

Libraries were prepared by immunoSEQ multiplex PCR; TCRdb keeps only in-frame clonotypes and omits some of them. This table holds tens of thousands of clones, approximately 85% found once. Trimming took off 9 bases at V and 5 bases at J, with 19 bases between the two ends. Germline CDR1 LNHDA, CDR2 SQIVND (reference sequence). This CDR3 contains 15 residues. This clone was found once. Its antigen remains unknown. CFSE-labeled sorted T cells met regulatory or mature dendritic cells for about five days. This chain connects TRBV19 to TRBJ2-2, with a possible D match to TRBD2 (8 bases). The TCR comes from a human donor in good health. Sequencing input: naive CD4+ T cells from blood cultured with regulatory dendritic cells. Noted subset: CD45RA+ naive T cells. CDR3 region: CASDRQGLGTGELFF. CDR3 nucleotides: TGTGCCAGCGATAGACAGGGACTAGGTACCGGGGAGCTGTTTTTT.